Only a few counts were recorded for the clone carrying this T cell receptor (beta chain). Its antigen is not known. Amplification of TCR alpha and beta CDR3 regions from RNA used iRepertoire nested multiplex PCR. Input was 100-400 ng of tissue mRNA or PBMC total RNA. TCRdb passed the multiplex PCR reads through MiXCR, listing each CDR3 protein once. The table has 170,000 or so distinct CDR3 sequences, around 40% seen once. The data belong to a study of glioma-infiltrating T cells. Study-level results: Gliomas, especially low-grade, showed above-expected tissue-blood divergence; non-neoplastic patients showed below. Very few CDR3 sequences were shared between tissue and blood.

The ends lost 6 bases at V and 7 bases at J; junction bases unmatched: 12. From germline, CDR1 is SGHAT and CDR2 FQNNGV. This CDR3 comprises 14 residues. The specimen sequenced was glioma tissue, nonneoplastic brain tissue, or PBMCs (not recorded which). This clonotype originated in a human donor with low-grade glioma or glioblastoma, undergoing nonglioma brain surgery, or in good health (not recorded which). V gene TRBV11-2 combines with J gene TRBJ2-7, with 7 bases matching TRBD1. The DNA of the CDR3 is TGTGCCAGCAGTTCGTTAACAGGGGCTGGAGAGCAGTACTTC. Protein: CASSSLTGAGEQYF.